These T cell receptor beta chains were read from a single sample in a study of Ad26.COV2.S vaccination and SARS-CoV-2 variants. Some clones are missing from TCRdb's copy, which holds only in-frame ones; the method was immunoSEQ multiplex PCR. The repertoire holds 380,000 or so clones, with less than 90% as singletons. The sample was peripheral blood, taken in a trial of Ad26.COV2.S vaccine versus placebo. These receptors were collected from a person between 18 and 65 years old who received the Ad26.COV2.S COVID-19 vaccine or a placebo. Each CDR3 is given with its conserved first and last residue. Fields, in order: V gene, CDR3 length, D gene, clone size, J gene, CDR3 DNA, CDR3 protein. A D gene is named only where the DNA matches it firmly. The size field is filled for only some rows; it gives once, few, many or a size class.

TRBV7-2	15	NA	NA	TRBJ2-3	TGTGCCAGCAGCGGGCAGAGCGGACGCACAGATACGCAGTATTTT	CASSGQSGRTDTQYF
TRBV7-3	17	TRBD2	NA	TRBJ2-1	TGTGCCAGCAGCCCCCACTTACTAGCGGGGGCCTACAATGAGCAGTTCTTC	CASSPHLLAGAYNEQFF
TRBV4-3	15	NA	once	TRBJ2-1	TGCGCCAGCAGCCAAGATGGGGACGAGGCTGATGAGCAGTTCTTC	CASSQDGDEADEQFF
TRBV7-2	15	TRBD1	NA	TRBJ2-7	TGTGCCAGCAGCTTGGACAGGGGCCTTGGTTACGAGCAGTACTTC	CASSLDRGLGYEQYF
TRBV4-1	15	NA	once	TRBJ2-1	TGCGCCAGCAGCCAAGACTACGTGACCTACAATGAGCAGTTCTTC	CASSQDYVTYNEQFF
TRBV7-9	15	TRBD2	NA	TRBJ2-7	TGTGCCAGCAGCTTACAGCGGGGAGGGATGGACGAGCAGTACTTC	CASSLQRGGMDEQYF
TRBV15	15	NA	NA	TRBJ1-1	TGTGCCACCAGCAGAGTACCTGGGCCTAACACTGAAGCTTTCTTT	CATSRVPGPNTEAFF
TRBV30	14	TRBD1	NA	TRBJ1-2	TGTGCCTGGAGCCGGACAGGTTATAACTATGGCTACACCTTC	CAWSRTGYNYGYTF
TRBV4-1	16	NA	NA	TRBJ1-1	TGCGCCAGCAGCCAAGATGAGATGGCGGGGGACACTGAAGCTTTCTTT	CASSQDEMAGDTEAFF
TRBV6-5	14	NA	NA	TRBJ1-5	TGTGCCAGCAGTACGGGGGTAGGCAATCAGCCCCAGCATTTT	CASSTGVGNQPQHF
TRBV14	11	NA	NA	TRBJ1-1	TGTGCCAGCAGCCAAGGACTAGCCGCTTTCTTT	CASSQGLAAFF
TRBV30	13	NA	NA	TRBJ1-3	TGTGCCTGGAGTGTACAGTCTGGAAACACCATATATTTT	CAWSVQSGNTIYF
TRBV19	8	NA	NA	TRBJ1-1	TGTGCTACCCAGGGGCCTTTCTTT	CATQGPFF
TRBV6-4	14	NA	NA	TRBJ2-2	TGTGCCAGCAGTGACTCGGGGACCACCGGGGAGCTGTTTTTT	CASSDSGTTGELFF
TRBV7-2	15	TRBD1	NA	TRBJ1-2	TGTGCCAGCAGCTTATCCGGGACAGGCATCTATGGCTACACCTTC	CASSLSGTGIYGYTF
TRBV6-5	12	NA	NA	TRBJ1-5	TGTGCCAGCAGTTACTCCCAGGGGCCCCAGCATTTT	CASSYSQGPQHF
TRBV5-1	12	NA	NA	TRBJ2-7	TGCGCCAGCAGCGGGCAGCAATACGAGCAGTACTTC	CASSGQQYEQYF
TRBV9	18	TRBD1	NA	TRBJ2-7	TGTGCCAGCAGCGACTCGGGACAGGGGCCCCGAAGCTCCTACGAGCAGTACTTC	CASSDSGQGPRSSYEQYF
TRBV6-5	13	NA	NA	TRBJ1-2	TGTGCCAGCAGCCCCCTACAGGTCCGGGGCTACACCTTC	CASSPLQVRGYTF
TRBV5-1	13	TRBD1	NA	TRBJ2-5	TGCGCCAGCGGGACAGGGGGCTGGGAGACCCAGTACTTC	CASGTGGWETQYF
TRBV7-2	12	NA	NA	TRBJ1-5	TGTGCCAGCAGCTTATCATATCAGCCCCAGCATTTT	CASSLSYQPQHF
TRBV5-8	14	NA	NA	TRBJ1-2	TGTGCCAGCAGCTTGGACCCAGGGATCTATGGCTACACCTTC	CASSLDPGIYGYTF
TRBV9	16	NA	once	TRBJ2-1	TGTGCCAGCAGCGTAGGTGCAGGGCTGACCTACAATGAGCAGTTCTTC	CASSVGAGLTYNEQFF
TRBV9	17	NA	NA	TRBJ1-3	TGTGCCAGCAGCGTAGGTCGTAGGACCAACTCTGGAAACACCATATATTTT	CASSVGRRTNSGNTIYF
TRBV5-5	15	NA	NA	TRBJ2-1	TGTGCCAGCAGCTTGGCCCAGGGGAGCGGACAAGAGCAGTTCTTC	CASSLAQGSGQEQFF
TRBV19	13	NA	NA	TRBJ1-1	TGTGCCGCCTCGAGGGTAGAGGGGTTTATGGCTTTCTTT	CAASRVEGFMAFF
TRBV27	19	TRBD1	NA	TRBJ2-6	TGTGCCAGCAGTTTATCGATCAACAGGGGAAGGCCTGGGGCCAACGTCCTGACTTTC	CASSLSINRGRPGANVLTF
TRBV5-5	15	NA	NA	TRBJ1-1	TGTGCCAGCACTTTGAGGGGGGGCGTTGGCACTGAAGCTTTCTTT	CASTLRGGVGTEAFF
TRBV7-9	16	NA	NA	TRBJ1-3	TGTGCCAGCAGCTTAGGGGGTGGGATCTCTGGAAACACCATATATTTT	CASSLGGGISGNTIYF
TRBV28	18	TRBD1	NA	TRBJ2-7	TGTGCCAGCAGTTCCCCGGGACAGGGACCCCGCAGCTCCTACGAGCAGTACTTC	CASSSPGQGPRSSYEQYF
TRBV27	16	NA	NA	TRBJ2-6	TGTGCCAGCAGTTTAGTCAGTATCTCTGGGGCCAACGTCCTGACTTTC	CASSLVSISGANVLTF
TRBV6-5	12	NA	NA	TRBJ1-2	TGTGCCAGCAGTTACTCGGGCTATGGCTACACCTTC	CASSYSGYGYTF
TRBV5-1	15	TRBD1	NA	TRBJ2-2	TGCGCCAGCAGCCCCCCGGACAGGGGCACCGGGGAGCTGTTTTTT	CASSPPDRGTGELFF
TRBV7-2	15	NA	NA	TRBJ2-7	TGTGCCAGCAGCTTCCCCGGGACTGGGATCTACGAGCAGTACTTC	CASSFPGTGIYEQYF
TRBV4-2	16	NA	once	TRBJ1-3	TGTGCCAGCAGCCAAGAAGGGGACCTCTCTGGAAACACCATATATTTT	CASSQEGDLSGNTIYF
TRBV12-3/TRBV12-4	13	NA	NA	TRBJ2-7	TGTGCCAGCAGTTTGCAGGCCTCCTACGAGCAGTACTTC	CASSLQASYEQYF
TRBV9	15	TRBD2	once	TRBJ2-3	TGTGCCAGCAGCGTAGCTATCCGGGAGGTAGATACGCAGTATTTT	CASSVAIREVDTQYF
TRBV30	15	NA	NA	TRBJ2-5	TGTGCCTGGAGTGTTCCGGGGGGCCAACAAGAGACCCAGTACTTC	CAWSVPGGQQETQYF
TRBV28	12	NA	NA	TRBJ1-1	TGTGCCAGCAGTTTTAGGAACACTGAAGCTTTCTTT	CASSFRNTEAFF
TRBV25-1	13	NA	NA	TRBJ1-1	TGTGCCAGCAGTGGCAGACCTAACACTGAAGCTTTCTTT	CASSGRPNTEAFF
TRBV7-9	15	NA	NA	TRBJ2-3	TGTGCCAGCAGCCCTATTGCGCTGGGCACAGATACGCAGTATTTT	CASSPIALGTDTQYF
TRBV6-2/TRBV6-3	16	NA	NA	TRBJ1-4	TGTGCCAGCAGTTACGGATTGGGCCGGGGAAATGAAAAACTGTTTTTT	CASSYGLGRGNEKLFF
TRBV19	13	NA	NA	TRBJ2-7	TGTGCCAGTAGTATTACGGTGGCCTACGAGCAGTACTTC	CASSITVAYEQYF
TRBV7-6	15	NA	NA	TRBJ1-1	TGTGCCAGCAGCGAGGCGAAGGGTGGGCACACTGAAGCTTTCTTT	CASSEAKGGHTEAFF
TRBV11-2	16	NA	NA	TRBJ1-5	TGTGCCAGCAGCCCCCGGACTGGGGGGAAGGATCAGCCCCAGCATTTT	CASSPRTGGKDQPQHF
TRBV10-3	12	NA	NA	TRBJ1-2	TGTGCCACCACCTACGGGTCTTATGGATACACCTTC	CATTYGSYGYTF
TRBV27	19	NA	NA	TRBJ1-6	TGTGCCAGCAGTTTCCGCGGACAGTTTCTTAGCTCCTATAATTCACCCCTCCACTTT	CASSFRGQFLSSYNSPLHF
TRBV7-2	13	NA	NA	TRBJ1-3	TGTGCCAGCAGCCCGGGGGATGGAAACACCATATATTTT	CASSPGDGNTIYF
TRBV4-3	16	TRBD2	NA	TRBJ2-1	TGCGCCAGCAGCCAAGAAACGGGACTACCTTTCAATGAGCAGTTCTTC	CASSQETGLPFNEQFF
TRBV6-5	15	TRBD1	NA	TRBJ1-2	TGTGCCAGCGGGCCCCCGACAGGGCACGGCTATGGCTACACCTTC	CASGPPTGHGYGYTF
TRBV6-5	15	NA	NA	TRBJ1-5	TGTGCCAGCAGTTCGGGGTTCTCGAGCAATCAGCCCCAGCATTTT	CASSSGFSSNQPQHF
TRBV11-2	17	NA	NA	TRBJ1-1	TGTGCCAGCAGAAATTCAGGGACCTCTAGCATGAACACTGAAGCTTTCTTT	CASRNSGTSSMNTEAFF
TRBV2	15	NA	NA	TRBJ1-5	TGTGCCAGCAGTTCCCCGGGACACCTTCAACAGCCCCAGCATTTT	CASSSPGHLQQPQHF
TRBV9	15	NA	NA	TRBJ2-2	TGTGCCAGCAGCGTAGTAAGTGGGACCACCGGGGAGCTGTTTTTT	CASSVVSGTTGELFF
TRBV19	13	TRBD1	NA	TRBJ2-7	TGTGCCAGTAGTTTGACAGGGGGCTACGAGCAGTACTTC	CASSLTGGYEQYF